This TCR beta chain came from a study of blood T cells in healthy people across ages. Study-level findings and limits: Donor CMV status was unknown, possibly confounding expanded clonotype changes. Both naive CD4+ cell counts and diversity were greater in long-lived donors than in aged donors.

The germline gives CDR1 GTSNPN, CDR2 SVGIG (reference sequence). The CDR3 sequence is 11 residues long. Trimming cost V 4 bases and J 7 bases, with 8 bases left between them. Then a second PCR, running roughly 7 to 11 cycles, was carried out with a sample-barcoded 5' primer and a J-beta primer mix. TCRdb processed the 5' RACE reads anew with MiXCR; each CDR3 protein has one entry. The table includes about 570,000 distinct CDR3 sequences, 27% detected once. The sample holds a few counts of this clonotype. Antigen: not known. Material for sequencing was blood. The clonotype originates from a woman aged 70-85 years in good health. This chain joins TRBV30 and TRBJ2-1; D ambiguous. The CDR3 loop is CAWNNRNEQFF. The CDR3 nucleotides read TGTGCCTGGAACAACCGGAATGAGCAGTTCTTC.